Below are 20 T cell receptor beta chains sequenced from a single sample in a study of cytotoxic CD8 clonotypes in ibrutinib-treated CLL. Generated by immunoSEQ multiplex PCR, the TCRdb table keeps only in-frame clones and is missing some. The sample contains over 250,000 clones, roughly 76% of which appear only once. The sample here was PBMCs, taken at disease progression, from a patient treated with ibrutinib. The receptors were sampled from a human donor with chronic lymphocytic leukemia.

The table lists this clone with many counts. V and J are TRBV29-1 and TRBJ1-2; no reliable D call. V was clipped by 3 bases and J by 4 bases, with 15 bases between them. Germline V gene data show CDR1 as SQVTM and CDR2 as ANQGSEA. This CDR3 is built from 14 residues. The chain's CDR3 is CSVEGPGSIYGYTF. The CDR3 DNA sequence: TGCAGCGTTGAGGGCCCAGGCAGCATCTATGGCTACACCTTC.

CDR3 loop: CASSYWAREQYF. Written as DNA, the CDR3 is TGTGCCAGCAGTTACTGGGCCAGAGAGCAGTACTTC. V and J are TRBV6-5 and TRBJ2-7; unclear D gene. From germline, CDR1 is MNHEY and CDR2 SVGAGI. The V end was cut by 1 base, the J end by 7 bases, with 8 bases between. The CDR3 covers 12 residues.

V gene TRBV5-1 combines with J gene TRBJ1-1; D unresolved. CDR1 and CDR2 (germline): SGHRS, YFSETQ. V was pared by 3 bases and J by 3 bases, with 15 bases between. This CDR3 spans 15 amino acids. In nucleotides, the CDR3 is TGCGCCAGCAGCTCGGACGTAGGGAGGGACACTGAAGCTTTCTTT. It encodes CASSSDVGRDTEAFF.

This clone showed up just a few times. The chain uses TRBV19 and TRBJ1-2, with D perhaps TRBD1 (6 bases). Germline values: CDR1 LNHDA, CDR2 SQIVND (reference sequence). V shed 4 bases and J shed 4 bases, with 10 bases lying between them. The CDR3 extends over 13 amino acids. The DNA for the CDR3 is TGTGCCAGTAGTACAGGGGAGGCCTATGGCTACACCTTC. It yields the protein CASSTGEAYGYTF.

V and J are TRBV18 and TRBJ2-5; 11 bases line up with TRBD1. The CDR3 totals 14 residues. J was trimmed by 4 bases and V by 3 bases; bases with no gene match: 1. From germline, CDR1 is KGHSH and CDR2 LQKENI. This CDR3 is CASSPGTGGETQYF. CDR3 nucleotides: TGTGCCAGCTCACCGGGGACAGGGGGAGAGACCCAGTACTTC.

This clone was observed a handful of times. CDR3 in amino acids: CASSQHGGNTGELFF. The CDR3 nucleotides are TGCGCCAGCAGCCAACACGGGGGCAACACCGGGGAGCTGTTTTTT. The chain couples TRBV4-1 to TRBJ2-2; D might be TRBD1 or TRBD2, each matching 6 bases. V lost 2 bases and J 2 bases, leaving 9 bases between the germline ends. The CDR3 totals 15 residues. Germline CDR1 reads MGHRA; CDR2 reads YSYEKL.

The chain uses TRBV7-9 and TRBJ1-1; no reliable D call. The CDR3 is 14 residues long. V lost 4 bases and J lost 2, with 11 bases in between. CDR1 SEHNR and CDR2 FQNEAQ come from the germline V gene (reference sequence). CDR3 DNA: TGTGCCAGCAGCTCTACAGTCTCCAACACTGAAGCTTTCTTT. Translated, it gives CASSSTVSNTEAFF.

This clone showed up just once. This specimen includes other DNA sequences encoding the same CDR3. The rearrangement joins TRBV6-5 to TRBJ2-2; D perhaps matches TRBD2 (5 bases). Germline CDR1 reads MNHEY; CDR2 reads SVGAGI. The CDR3 loop spans 13 amino acids. V gave up 3 bases and J gave up 5 bases, with 7 bases separating them. The CDR3 region is CASSYEGTGELFF. The CDR3 DNA follows: TGTGCCAGCAGTTATGAGGGAACCGGGGAGCTGTTTTTT.

The chain combines TRBV27 with TRBJ2-5, with 8 bases identical to TRBD1. This CDR3 comprises 14 residues. Germline V gene data show CDR1 as MNHEY and CDR2 as SMNVEV (reference sequence). V lost 5 bases to trimming and J lost 4 bases; unmatched junction nucleotides: 6. CDR3 nucleotides: TGTGCCAGCAGTGCCGGGACAGGAGGAGAGACCCAGTACTTC. Translation: CASSAGTGGETQYF.

The chain is built from TRBV15 and TRBJ2-4, with D perhaps assigned TRBD1 or TRBD2 (5 bases each). Trimming shortened V by 0 bases and J by 11 bases, and 8 bases separated the two germline ends. Germline V lookup: CDR1 LNHNV, CDR2 YYDKDF (reference sequence). CDR3 size: 12 residues. The CDR3 loop is CATSRDVGVQYF. In DNA form, the CDR3 reads TGTGCCACCAGCAGAGATGTGGGGGTTCAGTACTTC. The full variable domain, in which reference TRBV15 and TRBJ2-4 provide the parts outside the CDR3, is DAMVIQNPRYQVTQFGKPVTLSCSQTLNHNVMYWYQQKSSQAPKLLFHYYDKDFNNEADTPDNFQSRRPNTSFCFLDIRSPGLGDTAMYLCATSRDVGVQYFGAGTRLSVL.

Ten or more counts support this clone. The rearrangement joins TRBV19 to TRBJ2-7, with 8 bases lining up with TRBD1. Germline assignment: CDR1 LNHDA and CDR2 SQIVND (reference sequence). CDR3 length equals 12 residues. V lost 6 bases to trimming and J lost 5 bases; unmatched junction nucleotides: 3. The CDR3 DNA reads TGTGCCAGTAGGGACAGGGTCAACGAGCAGTACTTC. Encoded protein: CASRDRVNEQYF.

Only a few counts were recorded for this clone. The J gene is TRBJ1-1, the V gene TRBV5-6, with unresolved D. The CDR3 is made up of 14 amino acids. In germline, CDR1 is SGHDT, CDR2 YYEEEE. V lost 7 bases and J lost 0, with 13 bases in between. CDR3 amino acids: CASAPRLMNTEAFF. The DNA for the CDR3 is TGTGCCAGCGCTCCCCGTCTTATGAACACTGAAGCTTTCTTT.

The chain employs TRBV28 and TRBJ2-7; 9 nucleotides align to TRBD1. The J segment lost 3 bases and the V segment lost 4 bases, leaving 1 base of the junction unmatched. Germline V lookup: CDR1 MDHEN, CDR2 SYDVKM. The CDR3 consists of 13 residues. CDR3 region: CASSSGQGYEQYF. The CDR3 DNA reads as TGTGCCAGCAGTTCGGGACAGGGCTACGAGCAGTACTTC.

This clone was counted a few times. V and J are TRBV4-1 and TRBJ1-5; possible D gene TRBD1, 5 bases. Trimming stripped 0 bases from V and 9 bases from J, with 9 bases between. Germline-derived CDR1 and CDR2 are MGHRA and YSYEKL. This CDR3 contains 13 residues. This CDR3 is CASSQERDGPQHF. The CDR3 coding sequence is TGCGCCAGCAGCCAAGAGCGGGACGGGCCCCAGCATTTT.

The chain uses TRBV4-1 and TRBJ2-7; D is possibly TRBD2 (6 bases). Germline CDR1 is MGHRA and CDR2 is YSYEKL. This CDR3 is 14 amino acids long. The V end lost 3 bases, the J end lost 4 bases, and 13 bases lay between the germline ends. The CDR3: CASSHAGNGYEQYF. CDR3 bases: TGCGCCAGCAGCCACGCGGGAAATGGTTACGAGCAGTACTTC.

The chain joins TRBV7-9 to TRBJ1-6; a weak D match, TRBD1 (5 bases). V lost 6 bases and J lost 11, with 20 bases in between. The CDR3 spans 15 residues. CDR1 and CDR2 (germline): SEHNR, FQNEAQ (reference sequence). In DNA, the CDR3 is TGTGCCAGCAGTTACCGGGACGCTGGGATCACACCCCTCCACTTT. Amino acid sequence: CASSYRDAGITPLHF.

V usage is TRBV2 and J usage is TRBJ2-5, with 9 bases identical to TRBD2. This CDR3 is built from 12 residues. V lost 6 bases and J lost 4; bases outside the gene matches: 0. Germline V lookup: CDR1 SNHLY, CDR2 FYNNEI. This chain's CDR3 is CASRAGGETQYF. The CDR3 nucleotides read TGTGCCAGCAGAGCGGGAGGAGAGACCCAGTACTTC.

The chain is built from TRBV6-5 and TRBJ1-2, with 9 nucleotides matching TRBD1. The germline V gene has CDR1 MNHEY and CDR2 SVGAGI. CDR3 length: 14 amino acids. V trimming: 8 bases; J trimming: 5 bases; junction bases outside the gene matches: 9. DNA for the CDR3: TGTGCCAGCGGACGCGGACAGGGGCCTTATGGCTACACCTTC. Translating it yields CASGRGQGPYGYTF.

This clone was counted only a few times. This sequence joins TRBV5-8 and TRBJ2-7, with D perhaps being TRBD1 or TRBD2 (5 bases each). Germline V CDR1 and CDR2: SGHTS, YDEGEE. V was clipped by 6 bases and J by 0 bases, with 13 bases between them. The CDR3 extends over 14 amino acids. The CDR3 DNA reads TGTGCCAGCACCCCCTGGGGGAGCTCCTACGAGCAGTACTTC. Translation: CASTPWGSSYEQYF.

The chain is built from TRBV7-9 and TRBJ2-1; perhaps D is TRBD1 or TRBD2 (5 bases each). The length of the CDR3 is 12 residues. Trimming shortened V by 3 bases and J by 8 bases, and 8 bases separated the two germline ends. From germline, CDR1 is SEHNR and CDR2 FQNEAQ (reference sequence). DNA of the CDR3: TGTGCCAGCAGCTTTCAGGGAGATGAGCAGTTCTTC. Its protein is CASSFQGDEQFF. The full variable domain, in which reference TRBV7-9 and TRBJ2-1 provide the parts outside the CDR3, is DTGVSQNPRHKITKRGQNVTFRCDPISEHNRLYWYRQTLGQGPEFLTYFQNEAQLEKSRLLSDRFSAERPKGSFSTLEIQRTEQGDSAMYLCASSFQGDEQFFGPGTRLTVL.